This is a list of T cell receptor beta chains from one sample in a study of OX40 agonist ivuxolimab in advanced cancers. TCRdb's copy holds only in-frame clones and misses some; the assay was immunoSEQ multiplex PCR. The top ten clones hold approximately 1% of a sample with about 53,000 clones, 75% to 85% of them seen once. This sample comprised CD4+ or CD8+ T cells sorted from blood, obtained in a trial of the OX40 agonist ivuxolimab. The receptors shown here come from an adult with an advanced solid tumor such as melanoma, head and neck, liver or kidney cancer. Both conserved end residues are trimmed from each CDR3.

J: TRBJ2-7; V: TRBV28; CDR3: ASLSGPQEQY
J: TRBJ1-5; V: TRBV2; CDR3: ASSELGPINQPQH
J: TRBJ2-1; V: TRBV6-6; CDR3: ASSGAEQF
J: TRBJ2-7; V: TRBV6-1; CDR3: ASDKGILVYEQY
J: TRBJ1-2; V: TRBV2; CDR3: AGGTDSISGYT
J: TRBJ1-2; V: TRBV30; CDR3: AWSEGPRFGYT
J: TRBJ1-3; V: TRBV2; CDR3: ASSELGSSGNTIY
J: TRBJ2-3; V: TRBV27; CDR3: ASSLVGRTQY
J: TRBJ1-4; V: TRBV28; CDR3: ASSQNEKLF
J: TRBJ1-1; V: TRBV20-1; CDR3: SAEEATEAF
J: TRBJ1-5; V: TRBV11-2; CDR3: ASSLGGSSQPQH
J: TRBJ2-7; V: TRBV19; CDR3: ASSMQGDPPGEQY
J: TRBJ2-7; V: TRBV6-1; CDR3: ASSRYGASSYEQY
J: TRBJ1-6; V: TRBV11-1; CDR3: ASSAQGYNSPLH
J: TRBJ1-2; V: TRBV7-9; CDR3: ASSLARQATNYGYT
J: TRBJ2-3; V: TRBV11-2; CDR3: ASSLRLASTDTQY
J: TRBJ2-1; V: TRBV30; CDR3: AWDKRRVQF
J: TRBJ1-4; V: TRBV18; CDR3: ASSPQQHQNEKLF
J: TRBJ1-1; V: TRBV5-8; CDR3: ASSSLLGNTEAF
J: TRBJ1-5; V: TRBV19; CDR3: ASTEGRENQPQH
J: TRBJ2-3; V: TRBV7-3; CDR3: ASSLRDTQY
J: TRBJ2-5; V: TRBV7-3; CDR3: ASSSQETQY
J: TRBJ1-1; V: TRBV6-6; CDR3: ASRRTDFGTEAF
J: TRBJ2-7; V: TRBV9; CDR3: ASSVATGGEQY
J: TRBJ2-2; V: TRBV7-3; CDR3: ASSLNLAGELF
J: TRBJ2-1; V: TRBV6-6; CDR3: ASSYSRLAVNEQF
J: TRBJ2-3; V: TRBV10-2; CDR3: ASRRGGLEDTQY
J: TRBJ1-1; V: TRBV19; CDR3: ASSGTGGATEAF
J: TRBJ2-5; V: TRBV6-1; CDR3: ASSAGTSGSQETQY
J: TRBJ2-7; V: TRBV9; CDR3: ASSVGGGGSNEQY
J: TRBJ2-1; V: TRBV5-1; CDR3: ASSLESGGLGNEQF
J: TRBJ2-7; V: TRBV10-1; CDR3: ALFLPQGSGEQY
J: TRBJ2-7; V: TRBV28; CDR3: ASSYQQLSYEQY
J: TRBJ2-3; V: TRBV11-2; CDR3: ASSFFGGMADTQY
J: TRBJ2-6; V: TRBV30; CDR3: AWSVEFSGANVLT
J: TRBJ1-5; V: TRBV18; CDR3: ASSPGSNQPQH
J: TRBJ2-4; V: TRBV21-1; CDR3: ASRSEDRDENIQY
J: TRBJ1-5; V: TRBV7-2; CDR3: ASSPGTLRFEPQH
J: TRBJ1-4; V: TRBV6-6; CDR3: ASSSGTRNEKLF
J: TRBJ2-1; V: TRBV25-1; CDR3: ASSGQGPYNEQF
J: TRBJ2-5; V: TRBV18; CDR3: ASSPRPGGQETQY
J: TRBJ2-3; V: TRBV5-1; CDR3: ASSLGQGNGDTQY
J: TRBJ1-3; V: TRBV5-1; CDR3: ASSLLWAGTGNTIY
J: TRBJ2-7; V: TRBV6-1; CDR3: ASSEEQAIAGFRYEQY
J: TRBJ1-6; V: TRBV28; CDR3: ASSLSDSPLH
J: TRBJ2-6; V: TRBV10-3; CDR3: AISASGGGLGANVLT
J: TRBJ1-4; V: TRBV30; CDR3: ACPGQGFNEKLF
J: TRBJ2-1; V: TRBV11-2; CDR3: ASSLGGGALGEQF
J: TRBJ2-7; V: TRBV6-1; CDR3: ASREGAWGEQY
J: TRBJ2-7; V: TRBV29-1; CDR3: SVMGQGSSYEQY